These 11 T cell receptor beta chains originate from one sample sequenced in a study of blood T cell repertoires in COVID-19 (dated by TCRdb to the early 2020s). Library construction relied on the immunoSEQ multiplex PCR assay. TCRdb carries this immuneACCESS record with in-frame sequences only. Its versions omit some clonotypes, under half of them owing to an unresolved V gene in the studies checked, with the rest unexplained. Recorded for this sample are about 280,000 clones; more than 75% of them occurred a single time. Approximately 2.2% of the sample is taken by the ten largest. The sequenced sample consisted of peripheral blood. The receptors here all came from a woman in her thirties who had recovered from COVID-19.

The chain carries TRBV7-2 and TRBJ1-2; 7 bases line up with TRBD1. The CDR3 is 14 amino acids. CDR1 SGHTA and CDR2 FQGNSA come from the germline V gene. Trimming cost V 2 bases and J 6 bases; bases outside gene matches: 6. CDR3 sequence (DNA): TGTGCCAGCAGCTTAAACAGGGGAGGAGATGGCTACACCTTC. This codes for CASSLNRGGDGYTF.

This clone was observed a few times. The V call is TRBV5-5, the J call TRBJ2-7; 8 bases map to TRBD1. With 4 bases clipped from V and 5 bases from J, the junction kept 8 bases outside the gene matches. The CDR3 sequence is 14 residues long. Germline assignment: CDR1 SGHKS and CDR2 YYEKEE (reference sequence). CDR3 sequence: CASSAGTGGNEQYF. CDR3 coding DNA: TGTGCCAGCAGCGCCGGGACAGGAGGAAACGAGCAGTACTTC.

The V call is TRBV24-1, the J call TRBJ2-3; TRBD1 aligns across 8 bases. Per the germline V gene, CDR1 is KGHDR and CDR2 is SFDVKD. Losses at the gene ends were 9 bases for V and 6 bases for J; bases not matched to a gene: 10. This CDR3 spans 14 amino acids. CDR3: CATDRGEEGDTQYF. The CDR3 coding sequence is TGTGCCACCGACAGGGGAGAAGAAGGGGATACGCAGTATTTT.

This clone was counted a single time. The chain couples TRBV6-2 or TRBV6-3 to TRBJ1-2; possible D gene TRBD1, 5 bases. Trimming left V 2 bases short and J 8 bases short, with 15 bases between. This CDR3 contains 14 residues. The germline V gene encodes CDR1 MNHEY and CDR2 SVGEGT. The CDR3 sequence: CASSYGTVSRGYTF. DNA of the CDR3: TGTGCCAGCAGTTACGGGACTGTGAGTCGCGGCTACACCTTC.

This chain links TRBV28 with TRBJ2-5; 7 bases align to TRBD1. The length of the CDR3 is 15 residues. CDR1 MDHEN and CDR2 SYDVKM come from the germline V gene. Losses at the gene ends were 5 bases for V and 1 base for J; bases not matched to a gene: 7. The CDR3 region has the DNA TGTGCCAGCAGTCTCAACAGGGGCCTCCAAGAGACCCAGTACTTC. As protein: CASSLNRGLQETQYF.

V is TRBV2 and J is TRBJ1-4, with D possibly being TRBD1 (6 bases). This CDR3 comprises 12 residues. Germline CDR1 and CDR2: SNHLY and FYNNEI. V was shortened by 2 bases and J by 17 bases, with 15 bases between the two germline ends. CDR3 in amino acids: CASSESQTGSFF. In nucleotides, the CDR3 is TGTGCCAGCAGTGAAAGTCAGACAGGTAGTTTTTTT. Full variable domain (rest looked up from reference TRBV2 and TRBJ1-4): EPEVTQTPSHQVTQMGQEVILRCVPISNHLYFYWYRQILGQKVEFLVSFYNNEISEKSEIFDDQFSVERPDGSNFTLKIRSTKLEDSAMYFCASSESQTGSFFGSGTQLSVL.

This chain joins TRBV28 and TRBJ1-2; D unresolved. The germline V gene has CDR1 MDHEN and CDR2 SYDVKM. The CDR3 length is 11 residues. V dropped 4 bases and J dropped 4 bases, with 4 bases sitting between them. The CDR3 region is CASSSSYGYTF. As DNA, the CDR3 is TGTGCCAGCAGTTCCTCCTATGGCTACACCTTC.

The CDR3 spells CASSLTPGDTQYF. The CDR3, as DNA: TGTGCCAGCAGCCTAACGCCGGGAGATACGCAGTATTTT. V gene TRBV27 combines with J gene TRBJ2-3, with D unresolved. The CDR3 loop spans 13 amino acids. The V end lost 6 bases, the J end lost 5 bases, and 12 bases lay between the germline ends. Per the germline V gene, CDR1 is MNHEY and CDR2 is SMNVEV (reference sequence).

This clone was seen just once. The chain carries TRBV20-1 and TRBJ1-2, with 9 positions matching TRBD1. This CDR3 is 14 amino acids long. With 3 bases clipped from V and 2 bases from J, the junction kept 4 bases outside the gene matches. Germline lookup yields CDR1 DFQATT and CDR2 SNEGSKA (reference sequence). In nucleotides, the CDR3 is TGCAGTGCTAGTACAGGGGGCGCGAACTATGGCTACACCTTC. Residues: CSASTGGANYGYTF.

J is TRBJ2-3 and V is TRBV5-4; TRBD2 matches 8 bases. The J segment lost 1 base and the V segment lost 3 bases, leaving 10 bases of the junction unmatched. CDR1 is SGHNT and CDR2 is YYREEE in the germline V gene (reference sequence). The CDR3 spans 17 residues. DNA for the CDR3: TGTGCCAGCAGCTCCGGGGCAGCGGGGGCCGGCACAGATACGCAGTATTTT. It encodes CASSSGAAGAGTDTQYF.

This sequence joins TRBV10-3 and TRBJ2-1, with TRBD2 identical over 10 bases. Trimming cost V 4 bases and J 3 bases; bases outside gene matches: 12. The CDR3 contains 18 residues. Germline V gene lookup returns CDR1 ENHRY and CDR2 SYGVKD. This CDR3 is CAISASPGTSVFYNEQFF. The CDR3 region has the DNA TGTGCCATCAGTGCGTCCCCTGGGACTAGCGTTTTCTACAATGAGCAGTTCTTC.